This TCR beta chain was sequenced in a study of vaccination and CD4 T cells after COVID-19. This CDR3 has 15 residues. Germline V gene sequence: CDR1 LNHDA, CDR2 SQIVND (reference sequence). V gave up 2 bases and J gave up 0 bases, with 11 bases separating them. To note about this clonotype: Its target is not known.

Sequence data for DNA of cultured CD4+ T cells were generated by the Oncomine TCR Beta short-read assay. TCRdb itself ran the PCR reads through MiXCR, one entry per CDR3 protein. The sample lists 3,000 to 3,500 distinct CDR3 sequences; about half were seen once. The treatment denotes: approximately nine-day PBMC culture with coronavirus spike peptide pools or control peptides (ViraFEST assay). The clonotype comes from a human donor who had recovered from COVID-19. The gene calls are TRBV19 and TRBJ2-7; D remains ambiguous. Sequencing was done on a sample of CD4+ T cells from blood, cultured in vitro. The CDR3 here is CASSISSTISYEQYF. The CDR3 DNA is TGTGCCAGTAGTATATCCTCCACAATCTCCTACGAGCAGTACTTC.